This TCR beta chain was found in a study of Ad26.COV2.S vaccination and SARS-CoV-2 variants. Germline CDR1 MNHEY, CDR2 SMNVEV (reference sequence). V shed 6 bases and J shed 8 bases, with 31 bases lying between them. The CDR3 consists of 18 residues. Treatment of the sample: about 20 received Ad26.COV2.S at low or high dose, single or two shots; about 5 received placebo; per-sample allocation not given. Specimens were obtained on day 63 following the first vaccine or placebo injection. Assay: immunoSEQ multiplex PCR; the TCRdb copy retains only in-frame clones and omits some. This table has 350,000 to 550,000 clones, 89% appearing once.

Here the sequenced sample was peripheral blood, taken in a trial of Ad26.COV2.S vaccine versus placebo. The gene calls are TRBV27 and TRBJ1-2, with D maybe TRBD1 (6 bases). This clonotype was sampled from a person between 18 and 65 years old who received the Ad26.COV2.S COVID-19 vaccine or a placebo. CDR3 nucleotide sequence: TGTGCCAGCAGAGGCGTAACAGGGCACTCTACCTACATCTTCGGCTACACCTTC. Residues: CASRGVTGHSTYIFGYTF.